A single sample gave rise to the 9 T cell receptor beta chains below, sequenced in a study of blood T cell repertoires in COVID-19. Profiling relied on immunoSEQ multiplex PCR, and the TCRdb table lists in-frame clones only, not all of them. The data contain 180,000 or so clones, nearly 80% of them singletons. The sample consisted of PBMCs or T cells enriched from blood (not recorded which). The receptors stem from a man between 60 and 75 years old who had been exposed to COVID-19.

The V and J genes are TRBV11-2 and TRBJ2-7; 7 nucleotides line up with TRBD1. CDR3 length equals 13 residues. The V gene's germline CDR1 is SGHAT and CDR2 FQNNGV. Trimming at V came to 7 bases and at J to 9 bases, leaving 12 bases not matched to a gene. As DNA, the CDR3 is TGTGCCAGCAAGCGAGGGGGCGAGTTTCGGCAGTACTTC. It yields the protein CASKRGGEFRQYF.

DNA for the CDR3: TGCGCCAGCAGCTCCCGAGGACAGGGGGCGCAAAACTATGGCTACACCTTC. This codes for CASSSRGQGAQNYGYTF. This chain uses TRBV5-1 with TRBJ1-2, with 11 bases fitting TRBD1. V was pared by 3 bases and J by 2 bases, with 9 bases of the junction left unmatched. The CDR3 is 17 residues long. Germline lookup yields CDR1 SGHRS and CDR2 YFSETQ.

The chain links TRBV18 to TRBJ1-3; TRBD1 agrees at 7 bases. The CDR3 runs 16 residues. The germline CDR1 and CDR2 sequences are KGHSH and LQKENI. V was clipped by 3 bases and J by 0 bases; unmatched bases: 5. CDR3 in amino acids: CASSPARDSSGNTIYF. The CDR3, as DNA: TGTGCCAGCTCACCCGCCCGGGACAGCTCTGGAAACACCATATATTTT.

The rearrangement uses TRBV7-6 and TRBJ2-3; 11 positions match TRBD2. V shed 5 bases, J shed 6 bases, and the junction held 4 bases outside the gene matches. The CDR3 is 14 residues long. Germline V gene data show CDR1 as SGHVS and CDR2 as FNYEAQ. CDR3 protein: CASSPRTSGDTQYF. The CDR3 bases are TGTGCCAGCAGCCCCAGGACTAGCGGGGATACGCAGTATTTT.

The count of this clone is one. V and J are TRBV5-1 and TRBJ1-1, with 7 bases fitting TRBD1. Germline V lookup: CDR1 SGHRS, CDR2 YFSETQ. Unmatched junction bases numbered 4, after V lost 4 bases and J lost 1 base. This CDR3 is built from 14 residues. CDR3 region: CASSRGTENTEAFF. Here the CDR3 DNA reads TGCGCCAGCAGCCGAGGGACAGAGAACACTGAAGCTTTCTTT.

The genes are TRBV2 and TRBJ1-1, with no clear D. The CDR3 is made up of 13 amino acids. Germline V gene sequence: CDR1 SNHLY, CDR2 FYNNEI. V lost 3 bases to trimming and J lost 2 bases, with 7 bases between them. The CDR3 DNA reads as TGTGCCAGCAGTGACAGGTTCAACACTGAAGCTTTCTTT. Its translation: CASSDRFNTEAFF.

CDR3 region: CASSQGQVAYEQYF. The CDR3 DNA reads as TGCGCCAGCAGCCAAGGACAGGTCGCCTACGAGCAGTACTTC. The chain couples TRBV4-1 to TRBJ2-7, with D possibly matching TRBD1 (6 bases). From germline, CDR1 is MGHRA and CDR2 YSYEKL. The V end was cut by 1 base, the J end by 2 bases, with 9 bases between. This CDR3 comprises 14 residues.

V and J are TRBV7-9 and TRBJ1-4, with D tentatively TRBD1 (6 bases). The germline V gene encodes CDR1 SEHNR and CDR2 FQNEAQ (reference sequence). Trimming shortened V by 6 bases and J by 4 bases, and 15 bases separated the two germline ends. This CDR3 has 15 residues. The chain's CDR3 is CASSSRDIYNEKLFF. The CDR3 DNA sequence: TGTGCCAGCAGTAGCCGGGACATCTATAATGAAAAACTGTTTTTT.

The chain links TRBV18 to TRBJ2-1; 9 bases match TRBD2. CDR1 KGHSH and CDR2 LQKENI come from the germline V gene. This CDR3 contains 16 residues. The V gene end was trimmed by 3 bases and the J gene end by 6 bases; junction bases not matched to a gene: 9. The CDR3 coding sequence is TGTGCCAGCTCACCTCTCAGTCTAGCGGGAATCAATGAGCAGTTCTTC. Encoded protein: CASSPLSLAGINEQFF.